This entry features one T cell receptor beta chain sequence. Its specificity is unknown. Those patients who had chemo-refractory metastatic non-small-cell lung cancer were given focal radiation along with CTLA-4 blockade through ipilimumab. The sample is drawn from a study of radiotherapy plus CTLA-4 blockade in lung cancer. Across the whole study: Across the patients, objective responses occurred in about 19%, and disease control in roughly 31%.

J lost 5 bases, V lost 4 bases, and 4 bases had no gene match. The CDR3 totals 15 residues. Germline V gene data show CDR1 as ENHRY and CDR2 as SYGVKD. Data came from immunoSEQ multiplex PCR; TCRdb stores just in-frame clones and leaves some out. The data hold around 59,000 clones, with around 68% observed a single time. General study findings and limits: Following radiotherapy plus ipilimumab, tumor-derived TCR clones expanded in the blood. Early clonal dynamics of blood T cells, together with interferon-beta, were reported as the best response predictor.

This sequence originates from a human donor with non-small cell lung cancer whose response to radiotherapy plus ipilimumab could not be evaluated. Sequenced material: peripheral blood, taken from a patient treated with radiotherapy plus ipilimumab. The chain employs TRBV10-3 and TRBJ2-1; 11 bases match TRBD2. CDR3: CAISAGLAANNEQFF. The CDR3 nucleotides are TGTGCCATCAGTGCGGGACTAGCGGCGAACAATGAGCAGTTCTTC.